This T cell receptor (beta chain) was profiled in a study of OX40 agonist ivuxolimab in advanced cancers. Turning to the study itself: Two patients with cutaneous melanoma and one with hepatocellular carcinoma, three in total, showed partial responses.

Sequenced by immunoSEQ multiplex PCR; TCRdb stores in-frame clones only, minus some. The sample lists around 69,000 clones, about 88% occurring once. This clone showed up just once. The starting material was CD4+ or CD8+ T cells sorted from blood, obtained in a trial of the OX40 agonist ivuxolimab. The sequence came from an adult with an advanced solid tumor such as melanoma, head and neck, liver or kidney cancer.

CDR3 in amino acids: CASSPIAGADEQYF. For the CDR3, the DNA is TGTGCCAGCAGCCCTATAGCGGGAGCCGACGAGCAGTACTTC. The chain combines TRBV4-2 with TRBJ2-7; 9 bases match TRBD2. Germline-derived CDR1 and CDR2 are LGHNA and YNFKEQ. Trimming took 4 bases from V and 5 from J; bases not matched to a gene: 6. CDR3 size: 14 residues.